This entry lists 10 T cell receptor beta chains sequenced from one sample in a study of breast tumors, draining lymph nodes, adjacent tissues. TCRdb recomputed calls from the multiplex PCR reads with MiXCR, one row per CDR3 protein. The sample shows more than 250,000 distinct CDR3 sequences, roughly 31% of them seen only once. The lymph nodes were axillary draining lymph nodes from breast cancer patients. The material sequenced was axillary lymph node tissue. The receptors derive from a female donor with breast cancer. Some clones in this sample may be carry-over from other donors' samples.

This clonotype occurred many times. The V call is TRBV24-1, the J call TRBJ2-7; 10 bases are a match to TRBD1. Germline lookup yields CDR1 KGHDR and CDR2 SFDVKD. There are 15 residues in the CDR3. Trimming took 8 bases from V and 3 from J; bases not matched to a gene: 9. CDR3 nucleotide sequence: TGTGCCACCACCACTCTCCGGGACAGGGGCTACGAGCAGTACTTC. It specifies CATTTLRDRGYEQYF.

This clonotype has ten or more counts. The V call is TRBV2, the J call TRBJ1-5; 8 nucleotides agree with TRBD1. The CDR3 loop spans 14 amino acids. Germline CDR1 SNHLY, CDR2 FYNNEI. V lost 3 bases and J lost 5; bases outside the gene matches: 3. CDR3 sequence (DNA): TGTGCCAGCAGTGACGACAGGGGCCATCAGCCCCAGCATTTT. Residues: CASSDDRGHQPQHF.

CDR3 bases: TGTGCCTGTAGGAAAACATTAGGCGGCCAAGAGACCCAGTACTTC. Translated: CACRKTLGGQETQYF. The rearrangement joins TRBV9 to TRBJ2-5; no clear D. V lost 10 bases and J lost 1, with 20 bases in between. There are 15 residues in the CDR3. Germline V gene lookup returns CDR1 SGDLS and CDR2 YYNGEE.

This chain connects TRBV28 to TRBJ1-6, with 9 positions matching TRBD1. J was trimmed by 7 bases and V by 6 bases; bases with no gene match: 4. Germline assignment: CDR1 MDHEN and CDR2 SYDVKM. There are 14 residues in the CDR3. The CDR3 DNA follows: TGTGCCAGCAGATGGGACAGGGACAATTCACCCCTCCACTTT. This codes for CASRWDRDNSPLHF.

This clonotype was seen many times. The chain combines TRBV20-1 with TRBJ2-1, with TRBD2 identical over 7 bases. CDR3 length equals 14 residues. Germline V gene sequence: CDR1 DFQATT, CDR2 SNEGSKA (reference sequence). After removal of 3 bases from V and 9 bases from J, the junction contained 11 bases not matched to a gene. The CDR3 DNA reads as TGCAGTGCTAGGAGGCGGGGGTGGGAGGGTGAGCAGTTCTTC. Residues: CSARRRGWEGEQFF.

V and J are TRBV30 and TRBJ2-7; 10 bases fit TRBD2. Germline V gene sequence: CDR1 GTSNPN, CDR2 SVGIG (reference sequence). J lost 4 bases, V lost 3 bases, and 9 bases had no gene match. CDR3 length: 15 amino acids. CDR3 sequence: CAWSIPGLAAYEQYF. CDR3 in DNA: TGTGCCTGGAGCATACCCGGACTAGCGGCTTACGAGCAGTACTTC.

This chain uses TRBV7-9 with TRBJ1-2; TRBD1 aligns across 7 bases. The ends lost 2 bases at V and 7 bases at J; junction bases unmatched: 7. Germline lookup yields CDR1 SEHNR and CDR2 FQNEAQ (reference sequence). CDR3 length: 14 residues. CDR3 in amino acids: CASSLFGRGSGYTF. The CDR3 nucleotides are TGTGCCAGCAGCTTATTTGGCAGGGGGTCTGGCTACACCTTC.

The chain combines TRBV20-1 with TRBJ2-4; possible D gene TRBD2, 5 bases. The CDR3 runs to 16 residues. Germline values: CDR1 DFQATT, CDR2 SNEGSKA (reference sequence). The V gene lost 4 bases and the J gene lost 6 bases, with 22 bases spanning the gap. The CDR3 sequence: CSATPLSGPSGNIQYF. Here the CDR3 DNA reads TGCAGTGCTACCCCTCTTTCGGGCCCGAGCGGAAACATTCAGTACTTC.

As regards this clonotype: A much larger clone sits a single nucleotide away, making a read error possible. V gene TRBV27 combines with J gene TRBJ1-6; D may be TRBD1 (6 bases). There are 15 residues in the CDR3. V shed 3 bases and J shed 6 bases, with 12 bases lying between them. Germline V gene lookup returns CDR1 MNHEY and CDR2 SMNVEV (reference sequence). CDR3 sequence reads: CASSLAGAANSPLHF. The CDR3 DNA reads as TGTGCCAGCAGTTTGGCAGGGGCAGCTAATTCACCCCTCCACTTT.

This clonotype occurred many times. The CDR3 DNA is TGTGCCAGCACCGTCACAGATACGCAGTATTTT. It codes for CASTVTDTQYF. The chain recombines TRBV12-3 or TRBV12-4 with TRBJ2-3, with D unclear. The CDR3 contains 11 residues. The germline V and J ends were trimmed by 7 bases and 2 bases, with 4 bases remaining between them.